This entry lists 11 T cell receptor beta chains sequenced from one sample in a study of CD8 T cells in Susac syndrome. Random-hexamer reverse transcription was applied to about 0.45 to 1 ug RNA. TCRdb ran MiXCR on the immunoSEQ multiplex PCR reads and lists one entry per CDR3 protein. The profile shows 80,000 or so distinct CDR3 sequences, just under 95% of them singletons. The sample was CD8+ T cells from PBMCs. These receptors were taken from a human donor in good health.

This chain joins TRBV29-1 and TRBJ1-2; 8 bases fit TRBD1. In germline, CDR1 is SQVTM, CDR2 ANQGSEA. V was clipped by 4 bases and J by 4 bases; unmatched bases: 11. The CDR3 spans 15 residues. The CDR3 reads CSVVTGGPRGYGYTF. The CDR3 DNA reads TGCAGCGTTGTCACAGGGGGTCCCCGGGGCTATGGCTACACCTTC.

The J gene is TRBJ2-2, the V gene TRBV4-1; no firm D call. Trimming removed 0 bases at V and 6 bases at J, with 8 bases between. Germline loops: CDR1 MGHRA, CDR2 YSYEKL. This CDR3 is built from 14 residues. The chain's CDR3 is CASSQEEDPGELFF. CDR3 bases: TGCGCCAGCAGCCAAGAGGAAGACCCCGGGGAGCTGTTTTTT.

V and J are TRBV2 and TRBJ2-2, with 9 bases aligning to TRBD1. J was trimmed by 4 bases and V by 8 bases; bases with no gene match: 8. The CDR3 is 15 residues long. CDR1 and CDR2 (germline): SNHLY, FYNNEI. The CDR3 coding sequence is TGTGCCAGCCTACAGGGGGCCGGCCGCACCGGGGAGCTGTTTTTT. As protein: CASLQGAGRTGELFF.

This chain uses TRBV6-5 with TRBJ2-3; D gene uncertain. With 4 bases removed from V and 6 bases from J, the gap between germline ends came to 5 bases. The CDR3 has 11 amino acids. Per germline, CDR1 MNHEY and CDR2 SVGAGI. In DNA form, the CDR3 reads TGTGCCAGCAGTTTTGGGGATACGCAGTATTTT. This gives the protein CASSFGDTQYF.

The chain combines TRBV13 with TRBJ1-1; TRBD1 might be the D (5 bases). Trimming pared 6 bases from V and 5 bases from J, leaving 16 bases between. This CDR3 has 14 amino acids. From germline, CDR1 is PRHDT and CDR2 FYEKMQ (reference sequence). CDR3 residues: CASSGEGVRTEAFF. CDR3 nucleotide sequence: TGTGCCAGCAGTGGCGAAGGGGTCCGGACTGAAGCTTTCTTT.

The gene calls are TRBV27 and TRBJ2-7, with 8 bases aligning to TRBD2. Germline CDR1 is MNHEY and CDR2 is SMNVEV (reference sequence). The junction had 12 bases not matched to a gene; V was cut back by 7 bases and J by 4 bases. The CDR3 runs 15 residues. For the CDR3, the DNA is TGTGCCAGCACCCTTCCAGCGGGAGAGGCGTACGAGCAGTACGTC. Protein sequence: CASTLPAGEAYEQYV.

Here the CDR3 DNA reads TGCAGCGTTGCCGGGGACAGGGGGGACACCGGGGAGCTGTTTTTT. This gives the protein CSVAGDRGDTGELFF. This chain uses TRBV29-1 with TRBJ2-2, with TRBD1 identical over 11 bases. J gave up 3 bases and V 4 bases, and 4 bases lay outside the gene matches. Germline V gene data show CDR1 as SQVTM and CDR2 as ANQGSEA. The CDR3 extends over 15 amino acids.

The V gene is TRBV28, the J gene TRBJ2-1; D call uncertain. CDR3 size: 16 residues. Germline values: CDR1 MDHEN, CDR2 SYDVKM. V shed 5 bases and J shed 5 bases, with 19 bases lying between them. This chain's CDR3 is CASSLRVPSADNEQFF. The CDR3 nucleotides are TGTGCCAGCAGTCTTCGGGTCCCATCGGCGGACAATGAGCAGTTCTTC.

The chain uses TRBV3-1 and TRBJ2-7, with D uncertain. CDR1 is LGHDT and CDR2 is YNNKEL in the germline V gene (reference sequence). The V and J ends lost 8 bases and 0 bases respectively, with 5 bases between them. The CDR3 totals 11 residues. CDR3 in DNA: TGTGCCAGCGAGAGCTCCTACGAGCAGTACTTC. It encodes CASESSYEQYF.

The chain combines TRBV12-3 or TRBV12-4 with TRBJ2-3; D may correspond to TRBD1 or TRBD2 (6 bases each). The CDR3 is 15 amino acids. Trimming left V 5 bases short and J 0 bases short, with 12 bases between. The CDR3 is CASSRRGTSTDTQYF. The CDR3 region has the DNA TGTGCCAGCAGTCGTAGGGGGACTAGCACAGATACGCAGTATTTT.

The V call is TRBV11-1, the J call TRBJ2-1, with D unresolved. Germline V gene data show CDR1 as SGHAT and CDR2 as FQDESV (reference sequence). V was pared by 0 bases and J by 6 bases, with 6 bases between. The CDR3 contains 13 residues. The CDR3, as DNA: TGTGCCAGCAGCTTAGCGTGGGGCAATGAGCAGTTCTTC. Protein sequence: CASSLAWGNEQFF.